Sequencing of this T cell receptor beta chain was carried out in a study of molecular identifiers for immune sequencing clone quantification. Study as a whole: Replicate runs used RNA from roughly 21,000 or 96,000 naive CD8 cells, which was split five ways into aliquots, and four of those aliquots were then sequenced. Overall study results and limits: Single-cell amounts of spiked Jurkat TCR RNA were reportedly detectable among approximately 1 million naive cells.

Via MiXCR, TCRdb re-called the PCR reads, giving one row per CDR3 protein. Among hundreds of thousands of distinct CDR3 sequences listed, about 20% were seen once. Every naive CD8 library was made from between about 18,000 and 1,100,000 sorted cells with 10%, 30% or 50% RNA. A CD8+CD4-CCR7+CD45RA+ gate was used to sort naive CD8 T cells. Germline assignment: CDR1 SNHLY and CDR2 FYNNEI. CDR3 length equals 14 residues. V shed 7 bases and J 5 bases; nucleotides not matched to a gene: 5. This clonotype came up a few times. What it binds is not known. The specimen sequenced was naive CD8+ T cells from blood, with Jurkat cell RNA spiked in. This sample's subset: FACS-sorted CD8+CD4-CCR7+CD45RA+ naive T cells. This clonotype was obtained from a human donor in good health. Some libraries in this study had Jurkat cell RNA spiked in. The chain has TRBV2 and TRBJ2-3; 11 bases are shared with TRBD2. This chain's CDR3 is CASKRLAGIDTQYF. Here the CDR3 DNA reads TGTGCCAGCAAAAGACTAGCGGGAATAGATACGCAGTATTTT.